The 20 T cell receptor beta chains below all came from one sample that was sequenced in a study of PD-1 blockade in mismatch repair-deficient tumors. Libraries were prepared by immunoSEQ multiplex PCR; TCRdb keeps only in-frame clonotypes and omits some of them. The sample carries under 50,000 clones, under 85% recorded once. The starting material was PBMCs, obtained before pembrolizumab treatment. The receptors here all came from an adult with mismatch repair-deficient cancer.

The chain is built from TRBV7-6 and TRBJ1-5, with D maybe TRBD1 (5 bases). The ends were cut back, 6 bases at V and 3 bases at J, with 12 bases in the middle. Looked up from germline, CDR1 is SGHVS and CDR2 is FNYEAQ. The CDR3 loop spans 14 amino acids. In DNA form, the CDR3 reads TGTGCCAGCAGTATATGGGGCCCCAATCAGCCCCAGCATTTT. Its translation: CASSIWGPNQPQHF.

The gene calls are TRBV9 and TRBJ2-7, with 10 positions matching TRBD2. The length of the CDR3 is 16 residues. Germline CDR1 reads SGDLS; CDR2 reads YYNGEE. With 4 bases clipped from V and 0 bases from J, the junction kept 7 bases outside the gene matches. CDR3 in DNA: TGTGCCAGCAGCAAGACTAGCGGGTCCCTCTCCTACGAGCAGTACTTC. Amino acids: CASSKTSGSLSYEQYF.

The chain joins TRBV7-9 to TRBJ2-7, with unresolved D. Germline values: CDR1 SEHNR, CDR2 FQNEAQ (reference sequence). The germline V and J ends were trimmed by 4 bases and 6 bases, with 10 bases remaining between them. This CDR3 region has 12 residues. The CDR3 loop is CASSSLVTEQYF. The CDR3, as DNA: TGTGCCAGCAGCTCGCTAGTTACCGAGCAGTACTTC.

The chain recombines TRBV27 with TRBJ1-5; D perhaps matches TRBD1 (5 bases). CDR1 is MNHEY and CDR2 is SMNVEV in the germline V gene (reference sequence). V was trimmed by 5 bases and J by 6 bases, leaving 14 bases between them. CDR3 length: 14 amino acids. The CDR3 sequence: CASSHTQGVQPQHF. CDR3 coding DNA: TGTGCCAGCAGTCACACGCAGGGAGTTCAGCCCCAGCATTTT.

V gene TRBV30 combines with J gene TRBJ1-5; possible D gene TRBD1, 5 bases. Germline lookup yields CDR1 GTSNPN and CDR2 SVGIG (reference sequence). Trimming stripped 2 bases from V and 3 bases from J, with 11 bases between. The CDR3 is made up of 14 amino acids. CDR3 in DNA: TGTGCCTGGAGTAAGGGACCGGTCAATCAGCCCCAGCATTTT. Its translation is CAWSKGPVNQPQHF.

The gene calls are TRBV19 and TRBJ1-5, with TRBD1 matching 8 bases. V was clipped by 2 bases and J by 6 bases; unmatched bases: 3. Germline loops: CDR1 LNHDA, CDR2 SQIVND (reference sequence). CDR3 length equals 14 residues. DNA of the CDR3: TGTGCCAGTAGTATAACAGGGGGGACTCAGCCCCAGCATTTT. This sequence encodes CASSITGGTQPQHF.

In DNA, the CDR3 is TGCGCCAGCAGCATCCTCGGGACAGGGCAAAGGACTGAAGCTTTCTTT. It yields the protein CASSILGTGQRTEAFF. The chain employs TRBV5-1 and TRBJ1-1; 9 bases are a match to TRBD1. CDR1 is SGHRS, CDR2 YFSETQ, per germline. The CDR3 is made up of 16 amino acids. J gave up 5 bases and V 4 bases, and 12 bases lay outside the gene matches.

The CDR3 sequence is CASSLAAGLYGYTF. The CDR3 coding sequence is TGTGCCAGCAGCTTAGCGGCAGGCCTCTATGGCTACACCTTC. The rearrangement joins TRBV7-9 to TRBJ1-2; D is undetermined. The CDR3 has 14 residues. V lost 0 bases, J lost 4 bases, and 9 bases lay in between. Germline V gives CDR1 SEHNR, CDR2 FQNEAQ (reference sequence). The whole variable domain, remainder taken from reference TRBV7-9 and TRBJ1-2, is DTGVSQNPRHKITKRGQNVTFRCDPISEHNRLYWYRQTLGQGPEFLTYFQNEAQLEKSRLLSDRFSAERPKGSFSTLEIQRTEQGDSAMYLCASSLAAGLYGYTFGSGTRLTVV.

As DNA, the CDR3 is TGTGCCAGCAGACGGGAAATGAACACTGAAGCTTTCTTT. This translates into CASRREMNTEAFF. V usage is TRBV6-4 and J usage is TRBJ1-1; D unclear. Germline V CDR1 and CDR2: MRHNA, SNTAGT. Deletions cut 6 bases from V and 0 bases from J, with 8 bases between. CDR3 length: 13 amino acids.

CDR3 coding DNA: TGTGCCAGCAGCGCGGCCACTAGCGGGAGGAACACCGGGGAGCTGTTTTTT. This encodes CASSAATSGRNTGELFF. This chain connects TRBV5-4 to TRBJ2-2; 11 positions match TRBD2. The V gene end was trimmed by 4 bases and the J gene end by 1 base; junction bases not matched to a gene: 6. Germline CDR1 and CDR2: SGHNT and YYREEE (reference sequence). CDR3 length equals 17 residues.

This clone turned up a few times. The V call is TRBV30, the J call TRBJ1-1; 7 bases line up with TRBD1. The CDR3 spans 15 residues. J was trimmed by 5 bases and V by 4 bases; bases with no gene match: 13. In germline, CDR1 is GTSNPN, CDR2 SVGIG (reference sequence). The CDR3, as DNA: TGTGCCTGGACCAGGGGAAACAGGGGACTGACTGAAGCTTTCTTT. It is translated as CAWTRGNRGLTEAFF.

The chain has TRBV4-3 and TRBJ2-5; no clear D gene. The J call may be incorrect, as the DNA end agrees better with TRBJ2-7. Germline-derived CDR1 and CDR2 are LGHNA and YSLEER. The CDR3 consists of 14 residues. The CDR3 nucleotides read TGCGCCAGCAGCCAAGCCGCGTCGTGGGACGAGCAGTACTTC. Residues: CASSQAASWDEQYF.

The rearrangement uses TRBV19 and TRBJ2-7, with TRBD2 matching over 12 bases. J was trimmed by 5 bases and V by 4 bases; bases with no gene match: 0. CDR1 is LNHDA, CDR2 SQIVND, per germline (reference sequence). The CDR3 length is 13 residues. The DNA for the CDR3 is TGTGCCAGTAGTAGGACTAGCGGGAACGAGCAGTACTTC. It encodes CASSRTSGNEQYF.

The chain combines TRBV4-3 with TRBJ1-5; D is ambiguous. CDR1 and CDR2 from the germline V gene are LGHNA and YSLEER. V was trimmed by 4 bases and J by 7 bases, leaving 14 bases between them. The CDR3 totals 14 residues. The CDR3, as DNA: TGCGCCAGCAGCCTGCGAACAGTCGGGCAGCCCCAGCATTTT. Translation: CASSLRTVGQPQHF.

The CDR3 sequence: CASSPLAGGRNNEQFF. For the CDR3, the DNA is TGTGCCAGCTCACCACTAGCGGGAGGGCGGAACAATGAGCAGTTCTTC. The chain uses TRBV18 and TRBJ2-1; TRBD2 matches 11 bases. J lost 5 bases, V lost 1 base, and 4 bases had no gene match. Germline V gene sequence: CDR1 KGHSH, CDR2 LQKENI. The CDR3 has 16 amino acids.

There are a few counts of this clone. The rearrangement joins TRBV18 to TRBJ2-2; no clear D gene. The germline gives CDR1 KGHSH, CDR2 LQKENI. This CDR3 is 17 amino acids long. Trimming cost V 3 bases and J 6 bases, with 20 bases left between them. Written as DNA, the CDR3 is TGTGCCAGCTCACCGGCTGGGATTGGCCGGTCGGCCGGGGAGCTGTTTTTT. Amino acids: CASSPAGIGRSAGELFF.

This chain connects TRBV6-5 to TRBJ1-1, with D uncertain. Deletions cut 8 bases from V and 1 base from J, with 14 bases between. The germline CDR1 and CDR2 sequences are MNHEY and SVGAGI. This CDR3 has 14 residues. The CDR3 region has the DNA TGTGCCAGCTCCGGAGGGAGCCCGAACACTGAAGCTTTCTTT. Its protein product is CASSGGSPNTEAFF.

The rearrangement links TRBV6-6 to TRBJ2-2; 9 nucleotides align to TRBD2. The length of the CDR3 is 14 residues. Germline V lookup: CDR1 MNHNY, CDR2 SVGAGI (reference sequence). Losses at the gene ends were 4 bases for V and 5 bases for J; bases not matched to a gene: 2. The CDR3, as DNA: TGTGCCAGCAGTTCCAGCGGGAGGACCGGGGAGCTGTTTTTT. This encodes CASSSSGRTGELFF.

This clone has more than one count but fewer than ten. The chain carries TRBV5-1 and TRBJ2-5; D perhaps matches TRBD2 (6 bases). This CDR3 is 15 amino acids long. Looked up from germline, CDR1 is SGHRS and CDR2 is YFSETQ. V was shortened by 5 bases and J by 1 base, with 15 bases between the two germline ends. The CDR3 region is CASRTGEATQETQYF. The CDR3 coding sequence is TGCGCCAGCAGGACGGGAGAGGCCACCCAAGAGACCCAGTACTTC.

The rearrangement uses TRBV30 and TRBJ2-1; 8 bases align to TRBD1. Trimming removed 5 bases from V and 9 bases from J; junction bases left unmatched: 6. Germline V gene data show CDR1 as GTSNPN and CDR2 as SVGIG (reference sequence). This CDR3 region has 12 residues. The CDR3 DNA reads TGTGCCTGGGACCAGGGGGCGCTTGAGCAGTTCTTC. It specifies CAWDQGALEQFF.